This TCR beta chain is from a study of T-cell reconstitution after alpha-beta-depleted transplantation in children. Whole-study results and caveats: At one year after transplant, newly produced T cells mostly accounted for T-cell counts and diversity. Expanded graft clones numbering several hundred reportedly gave rise to alpha-beta T cells about two months after transplant. High day-60 TCRbeta diversity in some patients came from surviving recipient T cells and thymic progenitors.

The V gene lost 1 base and the J gene lost 9 bases, with 16 bases spanning the gap. This CDR3 has 15 amino acids. This clonotype was detected a few times. What it binds is not known. Researchers prepared the TCRbeta library using unique molecular identifiers, the study reports. Each CDR3 protein gets one entry after TCRdb re-called the PCR reads with MiXCR. The table shows about a million distinct CDR3 sequences, with about 29% occurring only once. Sequenced here: PBMCs, mostly from graft donor cells, sampled 360 days after TCRalphabeta/CD19-depleted stem cell transplant. The V gene is TRBV12-3 or TRBV12-4, the J gene TRBJ2-1; D may match TRBD1 or TRBD2 (6 bases each). The sequence came from a boy younger than two who had a stem cell transplant for SCID, so the T cells may come from the graft donor. CDR3 sequence reads: CASSLGTGANGEQFF. Here the CDR3 DNA reads TGTGCCAGCAGTTTAGGAACGGGGGCGAACGGTGAGCAGTTCTTC.